These 19 T cell receptor beta chains share one sample of origin, sequenced in a study of T cell responses to AZD1222 COVID-19 vaccine. Sequenced by immunoSEQ multiplex PCR; TCRdb stores in-frame clones only, minus some. The sample includes about 140,000 clones, approximately 89% seen only once; the top ten take roughly 1.5%. Sequences were derived from peripheral blood, sampled 28 days after the second AZD1222 dose. The receptors come from an adult who received the AZD1222 COVID-19 vaccine.

The V call is TRBV5-5, the J call TRBJ1-2; no definite D call. This CDR3 has 14 residues. The germline V gene has CDR1 SGHKS and CDR2 YYEKEE (reference sequence). V was trimmed by 4 bases and J by 2 bases, leaving 12 bases between them. The CDR3 protein is CASSPGIENYGYTF. The CDR3 coding sequence is TGTGCCAGCAGCCCTGGAATAGAGAACTATGGCTACACCTTC.

V is TRBV9 and J is TRBJ1-2, with D hard to call. Germline CDR1 SGDLS, CDR2 YYNGEE. The CDR3 covers 16 residues. The V gene lost 3 bases and the J gene lost 4 bases, with 19 bases spanning the gap. CDR3 DNA sequence: TGTGCCAGCAGCGGAACACGGACCCCCCGGGGCTATGGCTACACCTTC. It is translated as CASSGTRTPRGYGYTF.

J is TRBJ1-1 and V is TRBV19; D not certain. V was clipped by 7 bases and J by 0 bases, with 15 bases between them. This CDR3 region has 15 residues. Germline CDR1 reads LNHDA; CDR2 reads SQIVND (reference sequence). CDR3 protein: CASNPRRVLNTEAFF. The CDR3 DNA reads TGTGCCAGTAACCCAAGGAGGGTACTGAACACTGAAGCTTTCTTT. The entire variable domain, with the rest obtained from reference TRBV19 and TRBJ1-1, is as follows: DGGITQSPKYLFRKEGQNVTLSCEQNLNHDAMYWYRQDPGQGLRLIYYSQIVNDFQKGDIAEGYSVSREKKESFPLTVTSAQKNPTAFYLCASNPRRVLNTEAFFGQGTRLTVV.

The chain recombines TRBV9 with TRBJ1-6, with a possible D match to TRBD1 (5 bases). The germline V gene has CDR1 SGDLS and CDR2 YYNGEE. V dropped 5 bases and J dropped 9 bases, with 15 bases sitting between them. The CDR3 covers 14 residues. The DNA for the CDR3 is TGTGCCAGCAGTCGAAATGCAGGGACTTCACCCCTCCACTTT. It codes for CASSRNAGTSPLHF.

The CDR3 DNA reads as TGTGCCAGCGGGAGGGCGGGGGAGACCCAGTACTTC. It codes for CASGRAGETQYF. The chain combines TRBV2 with TRBJ2-5, with 7 bases identical to TRBD2. The CDR3 is 12 amino acids. The germline gives CDR1 SNHLY, CDR2 FYNNEI. Trimming cost V 8 bases and J 5 bases; bases outside gene matches: 5. The full variable domain, rest sourced from reference TRBV2 and TRBJ2-5, is EPEVTQTPSHQVTQMGQEVILRCVPISNHLYFYWYRQILGQKVEFLVSFYNNEISEKSEIFDDQFSVERPDGSNFTLKIRSTKLEDSAMYFCASGRAGETQYFGPGTRLLVL.

V gene TRBV9 combines with J gene TRBJ2-1, with D possibly being TRBD2 (6 bases). Germline-derived CDR1 and CDR2 are SGDLS and YYNGEE. This CDR3 is built from 19 residues. Trimming left V 4 bases short and J 0 bases short, with 23 bases between. For the CDR3, the DNA is TGTGCCAGCAGCCAGTCCCCACTAGCAGCCGACTACTCCTACAATGAGCAGTTCTTC. Amino acids: CASSQSPLAADYSYNEQFF.

V gene TRBV7-8 combines with J gene TRBJ1-2; D is unresolved. Germline CDR1 SGHVS, CDR2 FQNEAQ. The CDR3 is made up of 14 amino acids. Trimming pared 3 bases from V and 4 bases from J, leaving 12 bases between. CDR3 DNA sequence: TGTGCCAGCAGCTTCACAGAATTGTCCTATGGCTACACCTTC. Its translation is CASSFTELSYGYTF.

The genes are TRBV15 and TRBJ1-4, with D unclear. CDR1 is LNHNV, CDR2 YYDKDF, per germline (reference sequence). V was cut by 1 base and J by 6 bases, with 6 bases left in between. The CDR3 covers 13 residues. The CDR3 sequence: CATSRARDEKLFF. The CDR3, as DNA: TGTGCCACCAGCAGAGCCCGGGATGAAAAACTGTTTTTT.

The chain is built from TRBV5-5 and TRBJ1-4; 8 bases are shared with TRBD1. The V gene end was trimmed by 4 bases and the J gene end by 8 bases; junction bases not matched to a gene: 22. The CDR3 loop spans 19 amino acids. Germline loops: CDR1 SGHKS, CDR2 YYEKEE (reference sequence). The CDR3 nucleotides read TGTGCCAGCAGCCAGATAGGACAGGGACTCGCTCCCTGGGGGGAAAAACTGTTTTTT. It translates to CASSQIGQGLAPWGEKLFF.

The rearrangement uses TRBV10-1 and TRBJ1-1; possible D gene TRBD1, 5 bases. V lost 2 bases, J lost 7 bases, and 11 bases lay in between. CDR1 WNHNN and CDR2 SYGVQD come from the germline V gene (reference sequence). This CDR3 comprises 13 residues. The CDR3 DNA sequence: TGCGCCAGCAGTGAGGGGGCCGCCTTTGAAGCTTTCTTT. As protein: CASSEGAAFEAFF.

This rearrangement joins TRBV18 to TRBJ1-1; no clear D gene. The germline V gene has CDR1 KGHSH and CDR2 LQKENI. The CDR3 runs to 13 residues. V lost 2 bases to trimming and J lost 3 bases, with 7 bases between them. CDR3 loop: CASSPNRDTEAFF. The CDR3 nucleotides read TGTGCCAGCTCACCAAATAGGGACACTGAAGCTTTCTTT.

J is TRBJ1-2 and V is TRBV7-2; 8 positions agree with TRBD1. The germline CDR1 and CDR2 sequences are SGHTA and FQGNSA. The CDR3 contains 16 residues. Germline trimming cut 4 bases from V and 1 base from J; bases unmatched to any gene: 8. The CDR3 DNA sequence: TGTGCCAGCAGCTCGCGGACAGGGAATTTTAACTATGGCTACACCTTC. Translating it yields CASSSRTGNFNYGYTF.

The rearrangement joins TRBV5-8 to TRBJ2-7; 8 bases are shared with TRBD2. Trimming at V came to 0 bases and at J to 4 bases, leaving 9 bases not matched to a gene. The length of the CDR3 is 16 residues. Looked up from germline, CDR1 is SGHTS and CDR2 is YDEGEE. This CDR3 reads CASSLGRPGGFYEQYF. The CDR3 bases are TGTGCCAGCAGCTTGGGGCGCCCGGGAGGGTTTTACGAGCAGTACTTC.

The chain combines TRBV9 with TRBJ2-2; 8 positions agree with TRBD2. Germline CDR1 is SGDLS and CDR2 is YYNGEE. The CDR3 runs 17 residues. V dropped 4 bases and J dropped 0; count of bases not matched to a gene: 8. The CDR3 sequence: CASSNRLASTNTGELFF. The CDR3 region has the DNA TGTGCCAGCAGCAACCGACTAGCGTCAACGAACACCGGGGAGCTGTTTTTT.

V gene TRBV20-1 combines with J gene TRBJ1-1; a weak D match, TRBD1 (5 bases). This CDR3 comprises 11 residues. V lost 4 bases to trimming and J lost 4 bases, with 7 bases between them. Germline CDR1 DFQATT, CDR2 SNEGSKA (reference sequence). CDR3 sequence: CSATGSTEAFF. The CDR3 DNA reads as TGCAGTGCTACAGGGAGCACTGAAGCTTTCTTT.

The chain has TRBV18 and TRBJ1-3; D unclear. Trimming removed 0 bases at V and 8 bases at J, with 11 bases between. CDR1 KGHSH and CDR2 LQKENI come from the germline V gene. This CDR3 has 14 amino acids. This CDR3 is CASSPPSARDTIYF. CDR3 coding DNA: TGTGCCAGCTCACCACCAAGCGCTCGGGACACCATATATTTT.

V usage is TRBV2 and J usage is TRBJ1-2, with 8 bases fitting TRBD1. V gave up 2 bases and J gave up 5 bases; unmatched junction bases: 19. The CDR3 extends over 19 amino acids. Germline V gene sequence: CDR1 SNHLY, CDR2 FYNNEI. The CDR3 bases are TGTGCCAGCAGTGAACCACGCGGAACGGGACAGGTCCTTGGGTATGGCTACACCTTC. It specifies CASSEPRGTGQVLGYGYTF.

The chain employs TRBV28 and TRBJ1-5; D gene ambiguous. Trimming left V 5 bases short and J 3 bases short, with 14 bases between. Germline CDR1 MDHEN, CDR2 SYDVKM. This CDR3 is 15 amino acids long. The CDR3 spells CASSPRGRANQPQHF. As DNA, the CDR3 is TGTGCCAGCAGTCCTCGGGGAAGGGCCAATCAGCCCCAGCATTTT.

The J gene is TRBJ2-7, the V gene TRBV4-1; D is perhaps TRBD1 (6 bases). Trimming removed 5 bases from V and 4 bases from J, with 12 bases in between. CDR1 and CDR2 from the germline V gene are MGHRA and YSYEKL. CDR3 length: 13 amino acids. CDR3 sequence: CASSLQGGYEQYF. CDR3 DNA sequence: TGCGCCAGCAGCTTACAGGGTGGATACGAGCAGTACTTC.